This paragraph covers one T cell receptor (beta chain) sequence. As yet, its antigen is unknown. With 60 Vbeta and 13 Jbeta primers, the PCR was carried out. Sequencing used immunoSEQ multiplex PCR; TCRdb keeps in-frame clones, though not all of them. This sample yields about 190,000 clones, of which around 83% are seen a single time; over 1.5% belongs to the top ten. The sample comes from a study of cytomegalovirus exposure and HLA in healthy donors. General study findings and limits: A missense variant in DCLRE1C was later tied to TCR beta V- and J-gene trimming. A later analysis linked some 17,000 TCR beta sequences to HLA alleles at 0.05 false discovery rate. There were some public TCRs occurring in many donors, but most TCR sequences were rare. Available immune exposure information was restricted to CMV serostatus only.

CDR1 is SGDLS and CDR2 is YYNGEE in the germline V gene. This CDR3 is built from 16 residues. Unmatched junction bases numbered 2, after V lost 2 bases and J lost 0 bases. This TCR was sampled from a man in his forties in good health and CMV-seropositive. The chain joins TRBV9 to TRBJ1-2; 12 positions match TRBD1. Sequencing was performed on PBMCs. CDR3 DNA: TGTGCCAGCAGCGTGGGACAGGGGGCACCTAACTATGGCTACACCTTC. Its translation is CASSVGQGAPNYGYTF.